This T cell receptor (beta chain) was identified in a study of T cells in narcolepsy. Study-level results: Reportedly, autoreactive clonotypes were serially detected in patients' blood but not controls'.

The length of the CDR3 is 14 residues. V gave up 5 bases and J gave up 2 bases; unmatched junction bases: 3. Germline CDR1 MNHNY, CDR2 SVGAGI (reference sequence). Measured with immunoSEQ multiplex PCR; TCRdb has only the in-frame clones, and not every one. The data contain over 25,000 clones, roughly 90% of them seen just once; the ten biggest clones take up 1% to 1.5%. About this clone itself: What it binds is not known.

This rearrangement joins TRBV6-6 to TRBJ1-5, with TRBD1 matching over 7 bases. The specimen sequenced was CD45RA- memory CD4+ T cells from PBMCs. The TCR originated in a human donor with narcolepsy. DNA for the CDR3: TGTGCCAGCAGTACAGGGGCGGGCAATCAGCCCCAGCATTTT. Translation: CASSTGAGNQPQHF.